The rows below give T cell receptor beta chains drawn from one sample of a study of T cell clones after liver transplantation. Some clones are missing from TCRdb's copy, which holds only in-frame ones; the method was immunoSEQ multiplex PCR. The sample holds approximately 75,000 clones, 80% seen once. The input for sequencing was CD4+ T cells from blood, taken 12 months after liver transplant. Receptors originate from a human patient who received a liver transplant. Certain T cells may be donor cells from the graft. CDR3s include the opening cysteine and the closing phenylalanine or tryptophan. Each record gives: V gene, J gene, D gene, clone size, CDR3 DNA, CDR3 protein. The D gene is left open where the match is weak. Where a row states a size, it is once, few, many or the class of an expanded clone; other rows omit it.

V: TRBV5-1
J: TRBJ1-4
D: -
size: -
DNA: TGCGCCAGCAGTTCAGGGGCAACTAATGAAAAACTGTTTTTT
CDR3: CASSSGATNEKLFF

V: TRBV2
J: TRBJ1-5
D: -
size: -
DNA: TGTGCCAGCAGTGGGCAGCCCCAGCATTTT
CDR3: CASSGQPQHF

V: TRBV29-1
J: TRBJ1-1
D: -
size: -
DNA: TGCAGCGTTGCCAGGGACTCTGCTGAAGCTTTCTTT
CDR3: CSVARDSAEAFF

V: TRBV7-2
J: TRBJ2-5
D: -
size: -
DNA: TGTGCCAGCAGCTTAGTTCGGACCCAGTACTTC
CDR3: CASSLVRTQYF

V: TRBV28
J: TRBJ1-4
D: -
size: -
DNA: TGTGCCAGCTACCCCGCGGGGCCGAATGAAAAACTGTTTTTT
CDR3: CASYPAGPNEKLFF

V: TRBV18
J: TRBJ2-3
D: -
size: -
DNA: TGTGCCAGCTCACCTTTCGTAATCGGACAGATGTCTAGCACAGATACGCAGTATTTT
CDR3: CASSPFVIGQMSSTDTQYF

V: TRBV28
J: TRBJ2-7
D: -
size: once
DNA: TGTGCCAGCAGTTTATTAGGAAGCGGGACAACCTACGAGCAGTACTTC
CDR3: CASSLLGSGTTYEQYF

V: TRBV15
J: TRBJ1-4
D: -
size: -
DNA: TGTGCCACCAGCGGACCGCGGGACTGGAAAGGGAATGAGGCTGAAAAACTGTTTTTT
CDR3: CATSGPRDWKGNEAEKLFF

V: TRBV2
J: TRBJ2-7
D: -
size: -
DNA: TGTGCCAGCAGCCGGCTCTCCTACGAGCAGTACTTC
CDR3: CASSRLSYEQYF

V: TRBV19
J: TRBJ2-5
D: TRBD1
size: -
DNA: TGTGCCAGTAGGAACAGGGGTGGCGGGGAGACCCAGTACTTC
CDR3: CASRNRGGGETQYF

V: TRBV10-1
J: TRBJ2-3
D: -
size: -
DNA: TGCGCCAGCAGTGAGAAAGCTAGCACAGATACGCAGTATTTT
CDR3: CASSEKASTDTQYF

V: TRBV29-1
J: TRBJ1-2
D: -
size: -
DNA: TGCAGCGTTGTGGGGGACCAGAACTATGGCTACACCTTC
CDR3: CSVVGDQNYGYTF

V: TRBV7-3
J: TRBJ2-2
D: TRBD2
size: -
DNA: TGTGCCAGCAGCCCCCTGGCTAGCGGGAGTAGCGGGGAGCTGTTTTTT
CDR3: CASSPLASGSSGELFF

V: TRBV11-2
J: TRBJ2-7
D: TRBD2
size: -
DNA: TGTGCCAGTCGAACCTTTAGCGGGAGGAGCTCCTACGAGCAGTACTTC
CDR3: CASRTFSGRSSYEQYF

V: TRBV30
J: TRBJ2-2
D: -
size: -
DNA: TGTGCCTGGAGACCAGGGAACACCGGGGAGCTGTTTTTT
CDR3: CAWRPGNTGELFF

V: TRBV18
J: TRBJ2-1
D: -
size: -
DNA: TGTGCCAGCTCATCCGGACTAGAGGGGGGCAATGAGCAGTTCTTC
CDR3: CASSSGLEGGNEQFF

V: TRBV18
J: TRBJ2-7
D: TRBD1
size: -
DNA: TGTGCCAGCTCACTTGGAGGACAGGCGACCTACGAGCAGTACTTC
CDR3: CASSLGGQATYEQYF

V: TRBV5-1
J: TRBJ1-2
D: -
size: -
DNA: TGCGCCAGCAGCTTGGTCGGGACGTCAGCCTATGGCTACACCTTC
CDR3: CASSLVGTSAYGYTF

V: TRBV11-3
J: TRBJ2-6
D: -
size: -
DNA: TGTGCCAGCAGCGGCTTACAATCTCGACAAAGTCGGGCCAACGTCCTGACTTTC
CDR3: CASSGLQSRQSRANVLTF

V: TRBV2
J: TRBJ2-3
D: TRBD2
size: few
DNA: TGTGCCAGCGTCGGGGGGAGCACAGATACGCAGTATTTT
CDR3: CASVGGSTDTQYF

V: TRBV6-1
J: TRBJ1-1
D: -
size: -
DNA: TGTGCCAGCAGTGAGGTCAGAAACACTGAAGCTTTCTTT
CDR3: CASSEVRNTEAFF

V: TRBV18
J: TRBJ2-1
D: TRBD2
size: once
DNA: TGTGCCAGCTCACCACAATCCGGGACTAGCGGTCGGGGGGAGCAGTTCTTC
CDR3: CASSPQSGTSGRGEQFF

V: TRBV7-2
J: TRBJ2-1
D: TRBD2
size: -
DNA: TGTGCCAGCAGCCCAGGGAGCGGGAGGCCCTCCTACAATGAGCAGTTCTTC
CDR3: CASSPGSGRPSYNEQFF

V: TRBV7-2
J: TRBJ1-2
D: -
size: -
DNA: TGTGCCAGCAGCTTAGTCGGGGGTGGCTACACCTTC
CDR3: CASSLVGGGYTF

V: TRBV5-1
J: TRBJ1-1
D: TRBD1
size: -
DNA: TGCGCCAGCAGCTCTAGACAGGGCAGTTTAGGGAACACTGAAGCTTTCTTT
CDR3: CASSSRQGSLGNTEAFF

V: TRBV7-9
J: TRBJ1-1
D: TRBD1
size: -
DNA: TGTGCCAGCAGCGCCAAGGAGACAGGGGAGGGGAAAGCTTTCTTT
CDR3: CASSAKETGEGKAFF

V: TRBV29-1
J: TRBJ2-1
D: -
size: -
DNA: TGCAGCGTCTATGAGCTGCCGGAGCAGTTCTTC
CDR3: CSVYELPEQFF

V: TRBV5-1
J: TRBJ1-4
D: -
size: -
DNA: TGCGCCAGCAGCCAAGGGGGAAATGAAAAACTGTTTTTT
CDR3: CASSQGGNEKLFF

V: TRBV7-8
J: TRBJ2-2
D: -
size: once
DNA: TGTGCCAGCAGCTTAAATGTTCGGCGGAAGACAGAGAACACCGGGGAGCTGTTTTTT
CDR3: CASSLNVRRKTENTGELFF

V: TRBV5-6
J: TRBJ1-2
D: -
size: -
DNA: TGTGCCAGCAGCTTGGCAGGGGACCCAACCGTACAACCCAACACCTTC
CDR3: CASSLAGDPTVQPNTF

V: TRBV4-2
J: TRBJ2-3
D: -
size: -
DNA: TGTGCCAGCAGCCAAGATCAGGGAGATACGCAGTATTTT
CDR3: CASSQDQGDTQYF

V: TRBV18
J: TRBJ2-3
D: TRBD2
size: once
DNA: TGTGCCAGCTCACAAAATAGCGGGAAAACAGATACGCAGTATTTT
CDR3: CASSQNSGKTDTQYF

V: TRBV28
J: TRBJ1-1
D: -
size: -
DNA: TGTGCCACCGAGCAGTTCGGGGTTTACCGGTCACCCATCGAAGCTTTCTTT
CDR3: CATEQFGVYRSPIEAFF

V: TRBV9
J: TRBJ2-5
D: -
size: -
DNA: TGTGCCAGCAGCGTAGGTCTAACCAAAGAGACCCAGTACTTC
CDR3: CASSVGLTKETQYF

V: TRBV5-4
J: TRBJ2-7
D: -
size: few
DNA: TGTGCCAGCAGCTTGGACACAGGCTCCTACGAGCAGTACTTC
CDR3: CASSLDTGSYEQYF

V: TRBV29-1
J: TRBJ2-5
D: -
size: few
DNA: TGCAGCGTTGAAGATCTGTGGTCGCGACAGAAAGAGACCCAGTACTTC
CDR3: CSVEDLWSRQKETQYF

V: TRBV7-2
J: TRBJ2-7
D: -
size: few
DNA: TGTGCCAGCAGCTTAGCTCTTCGAAATTACGAGCAGTACTTC
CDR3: CASSLALRNYEQYF

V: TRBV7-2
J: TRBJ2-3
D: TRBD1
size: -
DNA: TGTGCCAGCAGCCGGACAGGGGACGGTAGCACAGATACGCAGTATTTT
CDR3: CASSRTGDGSTDTQYF

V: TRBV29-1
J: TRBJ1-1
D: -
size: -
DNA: TGCAGCGTTGATAGGCAAAGCGGCACTGAAGCTTTCTTT
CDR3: CSVDRQSGTEAFF

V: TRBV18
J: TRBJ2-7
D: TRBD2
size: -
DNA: TGTGCCAGCTCACGCGGACTAGCGGGAGAAAACGAGCAGTACTTC
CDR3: CASSRGLAGENEQYF

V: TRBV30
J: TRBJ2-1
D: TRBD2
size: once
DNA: TGTGCCTGGAGTGTACTAGCGGTTTACAATGAGCAGTTCTTC
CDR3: CAWSVLAVYNEQFF

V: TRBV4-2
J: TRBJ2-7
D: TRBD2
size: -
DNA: TGTGCCAGCAGCAAAGGACTAGCGGATACCTACGAGCAGTACTTC
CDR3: CASSKGLADTYEQYF

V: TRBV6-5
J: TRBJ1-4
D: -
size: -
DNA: TGTGCCAGCAGCCGATCAGGGGTATATGAAAAACTGTTTTTT
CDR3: CASSRSGVYEKLFF

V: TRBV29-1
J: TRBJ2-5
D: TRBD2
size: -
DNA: TGCAGCGTTGGGGGATTAACTAGCGGGAGTGGGGAGACCCAGTACTTC
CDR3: CSVGGLTSGSGETQYF

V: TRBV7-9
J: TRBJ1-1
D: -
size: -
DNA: TGTGCCAGCAGTCGAACCATAACCCCAACCGGGAGGAACACTGAAGCTTTCTTT
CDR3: CASSRTITPTGRNTEAFF